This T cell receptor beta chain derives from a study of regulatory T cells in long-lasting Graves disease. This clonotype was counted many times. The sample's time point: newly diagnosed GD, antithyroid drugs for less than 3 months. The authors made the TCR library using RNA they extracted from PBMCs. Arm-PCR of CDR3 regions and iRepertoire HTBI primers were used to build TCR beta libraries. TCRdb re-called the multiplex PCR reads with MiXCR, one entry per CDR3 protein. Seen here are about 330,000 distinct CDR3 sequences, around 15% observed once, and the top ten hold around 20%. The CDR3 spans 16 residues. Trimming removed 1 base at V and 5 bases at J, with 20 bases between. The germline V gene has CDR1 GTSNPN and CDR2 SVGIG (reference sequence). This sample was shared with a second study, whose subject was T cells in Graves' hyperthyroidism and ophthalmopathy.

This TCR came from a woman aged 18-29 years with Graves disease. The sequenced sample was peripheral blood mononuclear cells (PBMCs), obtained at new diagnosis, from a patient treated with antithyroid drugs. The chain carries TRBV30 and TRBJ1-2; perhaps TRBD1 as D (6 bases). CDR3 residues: CAWSALGHPVGYGYTF. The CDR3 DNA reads TGTGCCTGGAGTGCACTGGGACACCCCGTGGGGTATGGCTACACCTTC. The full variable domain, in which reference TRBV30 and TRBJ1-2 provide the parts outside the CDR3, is SQTIHQWPATLVQPVGSPLSLECTVEGTSNPNLYWYRQAAGRGLQLLFYSVGIGQISSEVPQNLSASRPQDRQFILSSKKLLLSDSGFYLCAWSALGHPVGYGYTFGSGTRLTVV.